A single sample gave rise to the 25 T cell receptor beta chains below, sequenced in a study of early T cells in non-severe SARS-CoV-2 infection (dated by TCRdb to about 2021). Library creation used 5' RACE. Sequencing was performed on a NextSeq 500. In TCRdb, the public reads were trimmed at Q25 with fastp and aligned with MiXCR, with productive beta chains retained. All rows with the same CDR3 protein become a single entry with the most common DNA and genes. The sample yields tens of thousands of distinct CDR3 sequences; 5.5% to 7.5% were counted once. The biggest ten clones account for around 21% of the sample. The sample in question was whole blood, obtained at baseline. These TCRs come from an adult who was a healthcare worker with PCR-confirmed SARS-CoV-2 infection or an uninfected control (not recorded which).

This clonotype turned up a few times. The J gene is TRBJ2-3, the V gene TRBV19; D assignment may be TRBD1 or TRBD2 (5 bases each). V lost 5 bases to trimming and J lost 5 bases, with 8 bases between them. The germline gives CDR1 LNHDA, CDR2 SQIVND (reference sequence). The CDR3 is made up of 12 amino acids. The CDR3 loop is CASSEGRDTQYF. The CDR3 coding sequence is TGTGCCAGTAGTGAGGGGAGAGATACGCAGTATTTT.

V is TRBV7-8 and J is TRBJ2-7, with 9 bases fitting TRBD1. The CDR3 is 16 amino acids. The V and J ends lost 5 bases and 1 base, in that order; junction bases with no gene match: 9. Germline CDR1 reads SGHVS; CDR2 reads FQNEAQ. The CDR3 is CASSVDTGGFSYEQYF. Written as DNA, the CDR3 is TGTGCCAGCAGCGTCGATACAGGGGGCTTTTCCTACGAGCAGTACTTC.

This clonotype was seen many times. The chain employs TRBV11-1 and TRBJ2-3, with D unclear. The CDR3 is made up of 13 amino acids. Per the germline V gene, CDR1 is SGHAT and CDR2 is FQDESV (reference sequence). V was clipped by 4 bases and J by 3 bases, with 8 bases between them. CDR3 sequence: CASSSLRTDTQYF. The CDR3 DNA reads TGTGCCAGCAGCTCACTAAGGACAGATACGCAGTATTTT.

This clonotype was picked up many times. This chain links TRBV4-2 with TRBJ2-1, with 8 bases that match TRBD2. The V gene end was trimmed by 6 bases and the J gene end by 4 bases; junction bases not matched to a gene: 8. Germline CDR1 is LGHNA and CDR2 is YNFKEQ. This CDR3 is built from 15 residues. The CDR3 loop reads CASSPPTSGYNEQFF. CDR3 coding DNA: TGTGCCAGCAGTCCCCCCACTAGCGGATACAATGAGCAGTTCTTC.

This clonotype was observed many times. V is TRBV20-1 and J is TRBJ2-7, with D unclear. CDR3 length equals 12 residues. Trimming stripped 5 bases from V and 3 bases from J, with 11 bases between. Germline V gives CDR1 DFQATT, CDR2 SNEGSKA (reference sequence). As DNA, the CDR3 is TGCAGTGCTCCGGACCAGCGCTACGAGCAGTACTTC. Residues: CSAPDQRYEQYF.

This clonotype was picked up many times. The rearrangement uses TRBV6-6 and TRBJ1-2; D is undetermined. Trimming cost V 6 bases and J 7 bases, with 9 bases left between them. CDR1 and CDR2 (germline): MNHNY, SVGAGI (reference sequence). The CDR3 runs to 11 residues. The CDR3 region has the DNA TGTGCCAGCAGGGAGGGAAGTGGCTACACCTTC. Encoded protein: CASREGSGYTF.

The J gene is TRBJ1-6, the V gene TRBV6-7, with TRBD1 identical over 10 bases. TRBV6-7 is classed as an ORF, of uncertain function. Trimming removed 0 bases from V and 8 bases from J; junction bases left unmatched: 7. CDR3 size: 17 residues. CDR3 sequence (DNA): TGTGCCAGCAGTTACTCGGGCCGCGGACAGGGGGATTCACCCCTCCACTTT. Translating it yields CASSYSGRGQGDSPLHF.

This clonotype was observed a few times. V and J are TRBV6-1 and TRBJ2-3; a weak D match, TRBD1 (5 bases). Trimming left V 10 bases short and J 5 bases short, with 16 bases between. Per the germline V gene, CDR1 is MNHNS and CDR2 is SASEGT. CDR3 length: 13 residues. CDR3 region: CATRGHQVDTQYF. DNA of the CDR3: TGTGCCACTAGAGGACATCAGGTAGATACGCAGTATTTT.

The sample holds many counts of this clonotype. The J gene is TRBJ2-5, the V gene TRBV7-2; D is possibly TRBD2 (5 bases). Trimming removed 5 bases at V and 2 bases at J, with 15 bases between. This CDR3 comprises 15 residues. CDR1 and CDR2 (germline): SGHTA, FQGNSA. The CDR3 DNA is TGTGCCAGCAGCCCCGGGGATCCCGGTCAAGAGACCCAGTACTTC. Protein sequence: CASSPGDPGQETQYF.

This clonotype was seen many times. The chain joins TRBV4-3 to TRBJ2-6; D unresolved. Germline V gene lookup returns CDR1 LGHNA and CDR2 YSLEER. This CDR3 is 16 amino acids long. The ends were cut back, 4 bases at V and 1 base at J, with 11 bases in the middle. The CDR3 coding sequence is TGCGCCAGCAGCCCAGTTCATGGTTCTGGGGCCAACGTCCTGACTTTC. It codes for CASSPVHGSGANVLTF.

This clonotype was picked up many times. The V gene is TRBV19, the J gene TRBJ1-4, with D hard to call. From germline, CDR1 is LNHDA and CDR2 SQIVND (reference sequence). Trimming took off 5 bases at V and 4 bases at J, with 14 bases between the two ends. The CDR3 is 15 amino acids. CDR3 amino acids: CASSVFIGGNEKLFF. CDR3 DNA: TGTGCCAGTAGTGTCTTCATTGGCGGTAATGAAAAACTGTTTTTT. Drawing the rest from reference TRBV19 and TRBJ1-4, the complete variable domain is DGGITQSPKYLFRKEGQNVTLSCEQNLNHDAMYWYRQDPGQGLRLIYYSQIVNDFQKGDIAEGYSVSREKKESFPLTVTSAQKNPTAFYLCASSVFIGGNEKLFFGSGTQLSVL.

About this clonotype itself: One junction end disagrees with the germline gene, perhaps due to a read error. This chain links TRBV7-6 with TRBJ2-7, with D possibly matching TRBD2 (5 bases). CDR1 SGHVS and CDR2 FNYEAQ come from the germline V gene. The CDR3 is made up of 14 amino acids. The chain's CDR3 is CASSLAQEIGEQYF. The CDR3, as DNA: TGTGCCAGCAGCCTAGCTCAGGAGATTGGGGAGCAGTACTTC.

This clonotype was found a few times. CDR3 protein: CASSPDRPGQASNQPQHF. In DNA, the CDR3 is TGTGCCAGTAGTCCCGACCGACCGGGACAGGCGTCCAATCAGCCCCAGCATTTT. The chain employs TRBV19 and TRBJ1-5; 8 bases map to TRBD1. Trimming took 5 bases from V and 3 from J; bases not matched to a gene: 15. Germline CDR1 reads LNHDA; CDR2 reads SQIVND (reference sequence). This CDR3 region has 18 residues. Full variable domain (missing parts from reference TRBV19 and TRBJ1-5): DGGITQSPKYLFRKEGQNVTLSCEQNLNHDAMYWYRQDPGQGLRLIYYSQIVNDFQKGDIAEGYSVSREKKESFPLTVTSAQKNPTAFYLCASSPDRPGQASNQPQHFGDGTRLSIL.

This clonotype was recorded a few times. The V gene is TRBV6-2 or TRBV6-3, the J gene TRBJ2-3; D ambiguous. The CDR3 spans 14 residues. V was pared by 0 bases and J by 5 bases, with 9 bases between. Per germline, CDR1 MNHEY and CDR2 SVGEGT. In nucleotides, the CDR3 is TGTGCCAGCAGTTACTCGATGGACGTAGATACGCAGTATTTT. As protein: CASSYSMDVDTQYF.

Worth noting for this clonotype: Since a much larger clone is just one base distant, this may be a read error. The rearrangement uses TRBV28 and TRBJ2-4, with 14 positions matching TRBD2. V was pared by 4 bases and J by 2 bases, with 13 bases of the junction left unmatched. Germline assignment: CDR1 MDHEN and CDR2 SYDVKM. The CDR3 is 20 residues long. The CDR3 coding sequence is TGTGCCAGCAGTTATACTATCGGGACTAGCGGGGGTAGGACCAAAAACATTCAGTACTTC. Amino acid sequence: CASSYTIGTSGGRTKNIQYF.

This clonotype was counted ten times or more. V gene TRBV7-3 combines with J gene TRBJ2-1, with a possible D match to TRBD2 (6 bases). From germline, CDR1 is SGHTA and CDR2 FQGTGA. The CDR3 runs 14 residues. The V end was cut by 5 bases, the J end by 10 bases, with 18 bases between. CDR3 in amino acids: CASSPGGGWKEQFF. CDR3 coding DNA: TGTGCCAGCAGCCCAGGTGGGGGGTGGAAGGAGCAGTTCTTC.

This rearrangement joins TRBV5-1 to TRBJ2-5, with TRBD1 matching 9 bases. Germline CDR1 is SGHRS and CDR2 is YFSETQ. This CDR3 has 13 amino acids. The V segment lost 4 bases and the J segment 3 bases; nucleotides outside the gene matches: 1. The CDR3 DNA follows: TGCGCCAGCAGCCGGGACAGGGAAGAGACCCAGTACTTC. This codes for CASSRDREETQYF.

This clonotype has just a few counts. This rearrangement joins TRBV24-1 to TRBJ2-1, with 7 bases aligning to TRBD2. The CDR3 has 13 amino acids. J was trimmed by 8 bases and V by 1 base; bases with no gene match: 1. The germline gives CDR1 KGHDR, CDR2 SFDVKD. Here the CDR3 reads CATSDFRGDEQFF. In DNA form, the CDR3 reads TGTGCCACCAGTGATTTTCGGGGGGATGAGCAGTTCTTC.

The chain recombines TRBV6-6 with TRBJ2-2, with a weak D call TRBD1 (6 bases). Trimming took off 5 bases at V and 0 bases at J, with 19 bases between the two ends. Germline V lookup: CDR1 MNHNY, CDR2 SVGAGI (reference sequence). There are 18 residues in the CDR3. CDR3: CASSLIPTGTSNTGELFF. In DNA form, the CDR3 reads TGTGCCAGCAGTCTTATCCCTACCGGGACATCGAACACCGGGGAGCTGTTTTTT.

The sample holds many counts of this clonotype. J is TRBJ1-4 and V is TRBV12-3 or TRBV12-4; D is undetermined. The CDR3 sequence is 15 residues long. Trimming removed 5 bases from V and 6 bases from J, with 16 bases in between. CDR3 in amino acids: CASSRTRRGDEKLFF. CDR3 bases: TGTGCCAGCAGTCGGACCCGCCGAGGAGATGAAAAACTGTTTTTT.

This sequence joins TRBV5-1 and TRBJ1-2, with 8 bases fitting TRBD1. The CDR3 has 14 residues. V shed 2 bases and J 4 bases; nucleotides not matched to a gene: 4. Germline loops: CDR1 SGHRS, CDR2 YFSETQ. The CDR3 nucleotides read TGCGCCAGCAGCTTACGAGACAGGGGCTATGGCTACACCTTC. This encodes CASSLRDRGYGYTF.

This clonotype was counted many times. The chain has TRBV6-6 and TRBJ1-5, with no clear D. This CDR3 is built from 13 residues. With 4 bases removed from V and 6 bases from J, the gap between germline ends came to 10 bases. The germline gives CDR1 MNHNY, CDR2 SVGAGI (reference sequence). This chain's CDR3 is CASSSEGPQPQHF. The DNA for the CDR3 is TGTGCCAGCAGTTCCGAGGGTCCTCAGCCCCAGCATTTT.

Many counts were recorded for this clonotype. The chain couples TRBV2 to TRBJ1-5, with 8 nucleotides matching TRBD1. V was clipped by 8 bases and J by 2 bases; unmatched bases: 5. In germline, CDR1 is SNHLY, CDR2 FYNNEI. CDR3 length: 14 residues. The CDR3 sequence: CASLPGGRNQPQHF. The CDR3 bases are TGTGCCAGCTTACCAGGGGGCCGCAATCAGCCCCAGCATTTT.

This clonotype was observed at least ten times. The chain's CDR3 is CASSADRGSNEKLFF. As DNA, the CDR3 is TGTGCCAGCAGCGCCGACAGGGGTAGTAATGAAAAACTGTTTTTT. The V and J genes are TRBV7-2 and TRBJ1-4; TRBD1 matches at 8 bases. The CDR3 is made up of 15 amino acids. The germline V gene encodes CDR1 SGHTA and CDR2 FQGNSA. The V segment lost 5 bases and the J segment 4 bases; nucleotides outside the gene matches: 6.

The chain couples TRBV5-8 to TRBJ2-3, with D possibly being TRBD1 (6 bases). CDR1 SGHTS and CDR2 YDEGEE come from the germline V gene. The V gene lost 0 bases and the J gene lost 4 bases, with 15 bases spanning the gap. The CDR3 runs 16 residues. The CDR3 DNA reads as TGTGCCAGCAGCTTGGCCGCCCCCAAGGGGGCAGATACGCAGTATTTT. Translated: CASSLAAPKGADTQYF.